This note documents a single TCR beta chain sequence. Its antigen is still unknown. Sequencing was performed with immunoSEQ multiplex PCR; in TCRdb, only in-frame clones are kept and a portion is missing. The sample shows about 120,000 clones, roughly nine tenths of them seen only once. The data belong to a study of T cell responses to AZD1222 COVID-19 vaccine. Study findings and constraints: Most donors were white British, females outnumbered males, and clonal diversity was possibly underestimated.

This TCR derives from an adult in good health. Sample: peripheral blood, taken on day 0 of AZD1222 vaccination.

CDR3 amino acids: CASSTQRPGQIPSSYNSPLHF. The CDR3 nucleotides are TGTGCCAGTAGTACCCAACGACCGGGACAAATACCGAGCTCCTATAATTCACCCCTCCACTTT. The chain couples TRBV19 to TRBJ1-6; TRBD1 is a possible D gene (6 bases). This CDR3 spans 21 amino acids. Trimming shortened V by 4 bases and J by 0 bases, and 25 bases separated the two germline ends. Germline-derived CDR1 and CDR2 are LNHDA and SQIVND (reference sequence).